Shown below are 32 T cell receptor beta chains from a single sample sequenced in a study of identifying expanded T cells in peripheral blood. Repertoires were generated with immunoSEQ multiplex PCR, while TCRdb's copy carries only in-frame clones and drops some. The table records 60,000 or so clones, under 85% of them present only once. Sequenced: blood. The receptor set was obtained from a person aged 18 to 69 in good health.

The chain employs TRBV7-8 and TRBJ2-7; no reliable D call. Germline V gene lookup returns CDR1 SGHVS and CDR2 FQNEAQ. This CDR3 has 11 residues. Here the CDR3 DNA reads TGTGCCAGCAGCACTGGGGTAGCCTTAGTGGTC. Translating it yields CASSTGVALVV.

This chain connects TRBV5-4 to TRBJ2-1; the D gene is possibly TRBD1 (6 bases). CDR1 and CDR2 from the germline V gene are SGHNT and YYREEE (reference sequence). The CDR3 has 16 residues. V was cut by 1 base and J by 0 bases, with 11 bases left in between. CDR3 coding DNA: TGTGCCAGCAGCTTGCAGGGGATGAGCTCCTACAATGAGCAGTTCTTC. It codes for CASSLQGMSSYNEQFF.

The CDR3, as DNA: TGTGCCAGCAGTGAACAGGGGGCGAGGGCAGATACGCAGTATTTT. Translated, it gives CASSEQGARADTQYF. V and J are TRBV6-4 and TRBJ2-3; 9 bases match TRBD1. Trimming removed 3 bases from V and 4 bases from J; junction bases left unmatched: 5. This CDR3 spans 15 amino acids. Germline CDR1 and CDR2: MRHNA and SNTAGT.

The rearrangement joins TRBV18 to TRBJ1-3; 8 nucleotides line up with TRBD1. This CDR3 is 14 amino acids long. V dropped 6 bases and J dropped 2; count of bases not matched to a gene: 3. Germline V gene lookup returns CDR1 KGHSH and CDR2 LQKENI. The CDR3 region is CASSGQVAGNTIYF. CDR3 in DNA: TGTGCCAGCTCGGGACAGGTGGCTGGAAACACCATATATTTT.

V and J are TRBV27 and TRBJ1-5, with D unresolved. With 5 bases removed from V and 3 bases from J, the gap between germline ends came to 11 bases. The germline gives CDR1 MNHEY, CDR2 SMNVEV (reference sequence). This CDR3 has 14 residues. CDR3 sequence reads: CASSTGRYNQPQHF. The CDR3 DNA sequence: TGTGCCAGCAGTACCGGACGGTACAATCAGCCCCAGCATTTT.

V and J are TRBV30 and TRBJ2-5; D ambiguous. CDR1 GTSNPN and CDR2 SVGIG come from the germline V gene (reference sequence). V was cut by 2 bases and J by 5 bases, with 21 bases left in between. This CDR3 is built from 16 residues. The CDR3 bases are TGTGCCTGGAGTCCTTCCCGACTTACTGGTGGGGAGACCCAGTACTTC. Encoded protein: CAWSPSRLTGGETQYF.

As DNA, the CDR3 is TGTGCCAGCAGCATGAACGGTATCCGGGGGAAGGAGACCCAGTACTTC. Its translation: CASSMNGIRGKETQYF. V usage is TRBV7-8 and J usage is TRBJ2-5; D might be TRBD2 (6 bases). Germline-derived CDR1 and CDR2 are SGHVS and FQNEAQ. CDR3 size: 16 residues. V lost 5 bases to trimming and J lost 5 bases, with 21 bases between them.

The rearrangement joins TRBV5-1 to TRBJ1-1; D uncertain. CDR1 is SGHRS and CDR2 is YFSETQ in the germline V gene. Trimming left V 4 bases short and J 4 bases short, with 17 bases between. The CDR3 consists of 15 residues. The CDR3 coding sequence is TGCGCCAGCAGCCCAACAGACTCCCACGGCACTGAAGCTTTCTTT. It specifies CASSPTDSHGTEAFF.

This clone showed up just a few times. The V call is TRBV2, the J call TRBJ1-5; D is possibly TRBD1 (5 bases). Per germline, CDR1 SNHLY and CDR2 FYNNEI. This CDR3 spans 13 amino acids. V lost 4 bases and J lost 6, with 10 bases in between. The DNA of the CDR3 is TGTGCCAGCAGTGCAGGAGACAGTCAGCCCCAGCATTTT. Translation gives CASSAGDSQPQHF.

The CDR3 loop reads CASSIGGQGTEAFF. The CDR3 nucleotides are TGTGCCAGTAGTATAGGGGGACAGGGGACTGAAGCTTTCTTT. The chain links TRBV19 to TRBJ1-1; 10 nucleotides align to TRBD1. V lost 1 base and J lost 5; bases outside the gene matches: 1. The CDR3 is made up of 14 amino acids. Germline-derived CDR1 and CDR2 are LNHDA and SQIVND (reference sequence).

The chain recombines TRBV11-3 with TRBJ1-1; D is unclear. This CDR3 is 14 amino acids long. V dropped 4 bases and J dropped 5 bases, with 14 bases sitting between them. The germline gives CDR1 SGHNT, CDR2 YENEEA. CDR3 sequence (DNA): TGTGCCAGCAGCTCTGACCGGTGGGTAACTGAAGCTTTCTTT. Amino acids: CASSSDRWVTEAFF. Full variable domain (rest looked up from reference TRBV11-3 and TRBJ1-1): EAGVVQSPRYKIIEKKQPVAFWCNPISGHNTLYWYLQNLGQGPELLIRYENEEAVDDSQLPKDRFSAERLKGVDSTLKIQPAELGDSAVYLCASSSDRWVTEAFFGQGTRLTVV.

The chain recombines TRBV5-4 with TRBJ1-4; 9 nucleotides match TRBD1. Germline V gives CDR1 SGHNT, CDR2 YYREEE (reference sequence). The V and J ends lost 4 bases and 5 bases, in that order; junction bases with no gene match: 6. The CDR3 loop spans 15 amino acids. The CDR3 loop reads CASSTIGTGNEKLFF. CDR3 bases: TGTGCCAGCAGCACAATCGGGACAGGGAATGAAAAACTGTTTTTT.

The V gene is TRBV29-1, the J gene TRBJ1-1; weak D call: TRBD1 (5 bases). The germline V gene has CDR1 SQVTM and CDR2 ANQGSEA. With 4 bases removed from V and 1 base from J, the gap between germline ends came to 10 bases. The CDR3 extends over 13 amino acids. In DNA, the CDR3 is TGCAGCGTTGCCTTCGGACAGAACACTGAAGCTTTCTTT. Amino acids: CSVAFGQNTEAFF.

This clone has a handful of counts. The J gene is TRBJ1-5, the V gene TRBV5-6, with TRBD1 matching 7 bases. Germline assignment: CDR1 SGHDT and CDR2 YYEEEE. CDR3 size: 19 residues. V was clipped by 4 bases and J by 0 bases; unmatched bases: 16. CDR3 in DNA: TGTGCCAGCAGCGTTCTCGGGACAGATGGACTTTATAGCAATCAGCCCCAGCATTTT. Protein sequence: CASSVLGTDGLYSNQPQHF. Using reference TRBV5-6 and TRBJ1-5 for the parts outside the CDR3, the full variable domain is DAGVTQSPTHLIKTRGQQVTLRCSPKSGHDTVSWYQQALGQGPQFIFQYYEEEERQRGNFPDRFSGHQFPNYSSELNVNALLLGDSALYLCASSVLGTDGLYSNQPQHFGDGTRLSIL.

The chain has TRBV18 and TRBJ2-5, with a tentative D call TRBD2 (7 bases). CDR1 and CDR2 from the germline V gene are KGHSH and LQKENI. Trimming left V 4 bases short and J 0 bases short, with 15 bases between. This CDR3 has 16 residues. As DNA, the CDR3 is TGTGCCAGCTCACACCTACAGGGAGGGGACCAAGAGACCCAGTACTTC. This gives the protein CASSHLQGGDQETQYF. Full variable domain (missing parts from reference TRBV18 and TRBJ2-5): NAGVMQNPRHLVRRRGQEARLRCSPMKGHSHVYWYRQLPEEGLKFMVYLQKENIIDESGMPKERFSAEFPKEGPSILRIQQVVRGDSAAYFCASSHLQGGDQETQYFGPGTRLLVL.

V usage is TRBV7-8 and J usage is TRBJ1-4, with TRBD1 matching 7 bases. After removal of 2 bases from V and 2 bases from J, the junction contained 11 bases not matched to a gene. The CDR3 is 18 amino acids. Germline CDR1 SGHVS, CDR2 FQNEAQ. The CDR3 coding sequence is TGTGCCAGCAGCTTAAAGGGGGCGTCGTCGGCGACTAATGAAAAACTGTTTTTT. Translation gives CASSLKGASSATNEKLFF.

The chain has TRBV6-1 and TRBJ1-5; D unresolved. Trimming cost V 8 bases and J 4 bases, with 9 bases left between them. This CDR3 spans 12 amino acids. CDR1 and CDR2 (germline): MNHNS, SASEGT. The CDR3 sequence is CASDNRNQPQHF. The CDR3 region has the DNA TGTGCCAGCGACAACCGGAATCAGCCCCAGCATTTT.

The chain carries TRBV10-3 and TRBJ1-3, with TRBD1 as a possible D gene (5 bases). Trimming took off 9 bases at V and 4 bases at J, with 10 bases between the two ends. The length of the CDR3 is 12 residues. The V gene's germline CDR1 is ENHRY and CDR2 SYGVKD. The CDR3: CAIGRGGNTIYF. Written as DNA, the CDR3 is TGTGCCATAGGACGGGGGGGAAACACCATATATTTT.

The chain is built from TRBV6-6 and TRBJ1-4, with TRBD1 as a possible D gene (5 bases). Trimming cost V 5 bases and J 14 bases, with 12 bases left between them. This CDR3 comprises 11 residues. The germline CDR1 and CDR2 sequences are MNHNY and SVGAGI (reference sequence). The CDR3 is CASSLQETLFF. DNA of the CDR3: TGTGCCAGCAGTCTACAGGAGACCCTGTTTTTT.

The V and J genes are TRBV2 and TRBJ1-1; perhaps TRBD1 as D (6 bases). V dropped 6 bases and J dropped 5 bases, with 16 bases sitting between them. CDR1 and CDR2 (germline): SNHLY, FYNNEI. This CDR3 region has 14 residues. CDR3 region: CASSQTPGATEAFF. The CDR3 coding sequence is TGTGCCAGCAGCCAAACCCCAGGGGCGACTGAAGCTTTCTTT.

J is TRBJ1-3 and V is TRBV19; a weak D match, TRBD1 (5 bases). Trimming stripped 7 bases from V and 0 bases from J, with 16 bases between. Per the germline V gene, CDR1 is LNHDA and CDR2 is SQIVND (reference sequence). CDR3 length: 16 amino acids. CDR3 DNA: TGTGCCAGTACCCCTTCCCCCGACAGCTCTGGAAACACCATATATTTT. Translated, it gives CASTPSPDSSGNTIYF.

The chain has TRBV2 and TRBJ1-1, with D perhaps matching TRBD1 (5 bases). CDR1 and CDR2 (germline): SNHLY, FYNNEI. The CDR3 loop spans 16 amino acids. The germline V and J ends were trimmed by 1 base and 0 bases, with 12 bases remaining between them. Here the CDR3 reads CASSEVGGDLNTEAFF. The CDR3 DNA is TGTGCCAGCAGTGAAGTCGGGGGTGATTTGAACACTGAAGCTTTCTTT.

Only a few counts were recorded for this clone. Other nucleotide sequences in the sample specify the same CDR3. In DNA form, the CDR3 reads TGTGCCAGCAGCGTAGCCGCACAGACCGAAGCTTTCTTT. This codes for CASSVAAQTEAFF. The V call is TRBV9, the J call TRBJ1-1; D is unclear. The CDR3 extends over 13 amino acids. The V gene's germline CDR1 is SGDLS and CDR2 YYNGEE. V shed 0 bases and J shed 8 bases, with 11 bases lying between them.

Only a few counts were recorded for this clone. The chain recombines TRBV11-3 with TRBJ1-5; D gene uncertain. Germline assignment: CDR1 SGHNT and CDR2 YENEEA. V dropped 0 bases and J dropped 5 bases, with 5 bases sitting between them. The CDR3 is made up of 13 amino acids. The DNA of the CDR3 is TGTGCCAGCAGCTTAGACGGCCATCAGCCCCAGCATTTT. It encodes CASSLDGHQPQHF.

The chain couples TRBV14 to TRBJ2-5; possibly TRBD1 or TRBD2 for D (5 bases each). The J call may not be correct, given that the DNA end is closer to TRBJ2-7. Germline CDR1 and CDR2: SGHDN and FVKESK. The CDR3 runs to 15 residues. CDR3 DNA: TGTGCCAGCAGCCAAGAGTTTGGGGGTACCCACGAGCAGTACTTC. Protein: CASSQEFGGTHEQYF.

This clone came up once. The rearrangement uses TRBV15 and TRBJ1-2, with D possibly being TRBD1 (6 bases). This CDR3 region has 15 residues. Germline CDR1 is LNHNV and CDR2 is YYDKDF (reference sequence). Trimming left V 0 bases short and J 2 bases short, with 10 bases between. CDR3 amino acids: CATSRDRGGNYGYTF. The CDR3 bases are TGTGCCACCAGCAGAGATAGGGGGGGCAACTATGGCTACACCTTC.

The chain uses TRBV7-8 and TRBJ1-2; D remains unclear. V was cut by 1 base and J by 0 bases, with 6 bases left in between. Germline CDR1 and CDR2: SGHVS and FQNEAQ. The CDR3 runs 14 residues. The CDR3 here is CASSLGGTNYGYTF. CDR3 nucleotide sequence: TGTGCCAGCAGCTTAGGTGGGACTAACTATGGCTACACCTTC.

The CDR3 sequence is CASSDRAGAGGYTF. The CDR3 DNA is TGTGCCAGCAGTGATAGGGCCGGGGCGGGCGGCTACACCTTC. The chain has TRBV6-4 and TRBJ1-2, with D possibly matching TRBD1 (5 bases). The V gene's germline CDR1 is MRHNA and CDR2 SNTAGT. This CDR3 comprises 14 residues. V shed 3 bases and J shed 8 bases, with 16 bases lying between them.

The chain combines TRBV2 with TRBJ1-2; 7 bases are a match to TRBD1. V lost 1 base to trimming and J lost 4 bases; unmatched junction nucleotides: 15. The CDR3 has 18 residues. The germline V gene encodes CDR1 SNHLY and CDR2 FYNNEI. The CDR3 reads CASSEETGYRGDRYGYTF. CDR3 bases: TGTGCCAGCAGTGAAGAGACAGGGTATAGGGGGGATCGCTATGGCTACACCTTC.

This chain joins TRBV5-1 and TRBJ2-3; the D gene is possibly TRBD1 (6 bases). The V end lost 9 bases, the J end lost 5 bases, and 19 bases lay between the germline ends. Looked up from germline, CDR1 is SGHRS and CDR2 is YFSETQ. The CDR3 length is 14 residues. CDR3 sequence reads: CATTPGHQQDTQYF. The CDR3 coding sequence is TGCGCCACGACCCCGGGACACCAGCAAGATACGCAGTATTTT.

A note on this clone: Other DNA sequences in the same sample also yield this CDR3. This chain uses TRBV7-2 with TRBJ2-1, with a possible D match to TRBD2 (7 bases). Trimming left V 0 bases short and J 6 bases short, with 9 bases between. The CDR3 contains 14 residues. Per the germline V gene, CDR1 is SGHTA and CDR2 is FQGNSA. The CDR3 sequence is CASSLAAGANEQFF. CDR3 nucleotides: TGTGCCAGCAGCTTAGCCGCGGGGGCCAATGAGCAGTTCTTC.

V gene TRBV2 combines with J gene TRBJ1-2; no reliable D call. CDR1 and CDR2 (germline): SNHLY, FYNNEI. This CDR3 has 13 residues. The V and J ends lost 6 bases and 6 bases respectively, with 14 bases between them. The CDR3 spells CASSPRWADGYTF. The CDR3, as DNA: TGTGCCAGCAGCCCCCGATGGGCGGATGGCTACACCTTC.